These T cell receptor beta chains were read from a single sample in a study of T cell responses to AZD1222 COVID-19 vaccine. Clones were sequenced by immunoSEQ multiplex PCR, and TCRdb holds only the in-frame ones, with some missing. The sample yields approximately 110,000 clones, roughly 84% seen once. Sequencing was performed on peripheral blood, taken on day 0 of AZD1222 vaccination. These receptors were obtained from an adult in good health. Each CDR3 is given with its conserved first and last residue. Each record gives: D gene, J gene, clone size, V gene, CDR3 DNA, CDR3 protein. D genes are given only for firm matches. Only some rows state a clone size, as once, few, many or a class for expanded clones.

NA | TRBJ1-2 | NA | TRBV19 | TGTGCCAGTAGTATGCAGAAAAATTATGGCTACACCTTC | CASSMQKNYGYTF
NA | TRBJ1-2 | NA | TRBV29-1 | TGCAGCGTTGCCCAGGGCACGAACCATGGCTACACCTTC | CSVAQGTNHGYTF
NA | TRBJ1-1 | once | TRBV11-3 | TGTGCCAGCAGCTTACGTGGGGGAGGCGGGTCCACTGAAGCTTTCTTT | CASSLRGGGGSTEAFF
TRBD2 | TRBJ2-1 | NA | TRBV9 | TGTGCCAGCAGCCCCAGGGAGCGGGGGGGCTTTGAGCAGTTCTTC | CASSPRERGGFEQFF
NA | TRBJ2-1 | once | TRBV3-1/TRBV3-2 | TGTGCCAGCAGCATCACGGTAATGAGCGGCAAAGAGCAGTTCTTC | CASSITVMSGKEQFF
NA | TRBJ2-7 | NA | TRBV19 | TGTGCCACAAAAAGGGACACCATGGCCTACGAGCAGTACTTC | CATKRDTMAYEQYF
NA | TRBJ1-1 | NA | TRBV7-2 | TGTGCCAGCAGCTTCCTCCAGGGTCGAGCTGAAGCTTTCTTT | CASSFLQGRAEAFF
NA | TRBJ2-1 | NA | TRBV5-1 | TGCGCCAGCAGCAACACTCAAAGCTCCTACAATGAGCAGTTCTTC | CASSNTQSSYNEQFF
NA | TRBJ2-7 | once | TRBV28 | TGTGCCAGCAGTATAACCGGGCCGGAAGAGCAGTACTTC | CASSITGPEEQYF
TRBD1 | TRBJ1-2 | NA | TRBV28 | TGTGCCAGCAGTTTGGACAGGGTTACAGGCAACTATGGCTACACCTTC | CASSLDRVTGNYGYTF
NA | TRBJ1-2 | NA | TRBV28 | TGTGCCAGCAGTTTCCGGGGTTCTTATGGCTACACCTTC | CASSFRGSYGYTF
NA | TRBJ1-3 | NA | TRBV12-3/TRBV12-4 | TGTGCCAGCAGTTTAAAAGGGCCCACCATATATTTT | CASSLKGPTIYF
NA | TRBJ2-7 | NA | TRBV21-1 | TGTGCCAGCAGCACGGTGCTTCCGGGACAGGGATATCGTGTGAGGTACGAGCAGTACTTC | CASSTVLPGQGYRVRYEQYF
NA | TRBJ1-1 | NA | TRBV5-1 | TGCGCCAGCAGGGAGGGCACTGAAGCTTTCTTT | CASREGTEAFF
NA | TRBJ1-1 | NA | TRBV9 | TGTGCCAGCAGCGGGGGAGTGAACACTGAAGCTTTCTTT | CASSGGVNTEAFF
NA | TRBJ1-3 | NA | TRBV27 | TGTGCCAGCAGCCCCCTGCTCAGGGGCTCTGGAAACACCATATATTTT | CASSPLLRGSGNTIYF
NA | TRBJ1-2 | NA | TRBV29-1 | TGCAGCGTTGTGCCCTCCAATAACTATGGCTACACCTTC | CSVVPSNNYGYTF
TRBD1 | TRBJ1-1 | NA | TRBV20-1 | TGCAGTGCTAGTGGACAGGGAGGAAACACTGAAGCTTTCTTT | CSASGQGGNTEAFF
TRBD1 | TRBJ1-2 | NA | TRBV28 | TGTGCCAGCACCGCCCCCGACAGGGGTGGTCGTGGCTACACCTTC | CASTAPDRGGRGYTF
NA | TRBJ1-6 | once | TRBV18 | TGTGCCAGCTCACCAATCGAGGGTTTGAAGTCACCCCTCCACTTT | CASSPIEGLKSPLHF
NA | TRBJ2-1 | NA | TRBV6-5 | TGTGCCAGCAGTCTCGGACAGTCCTACAATGAGCAGTTCTTC | CASSLGQSYNEQFF
NA | TRBJ1-3 | NA | TRBV11-2 | TGTGCCAGCAGCTTAGAGCACCTTTGGAACACCATATATTTT | CASSLEHLWNTIYF
NA | TRBJ2-3 | NA | TRBV28 | TGTGCCAGCAGTTCCGATCAAGGGTTCTACACAGATACGCAGTATTTT | CASSSDQGFYTDTQYF
TRBD1 | TRBJ1-5 | NA | TRBV6-1 | TGTGCCAGCAGTGAAGGGACAGGGCGGCAGCCCCAGCATTTT | CASSEGTGRQPQHF
NA | TRBJ1-2 | NA | TRBV29-1 | TGCAGCGTCAAAGGGGCGACCATGAGGGGCTACACCTTC | CSVKGATMRGYTF
NA | TRBJ2-1 | NA | TRBV28 | TGTGCCAGCAGTCGAGACCAGGGACTTTACAATGAGCAGTTCTTC | CASSRDQGLYNEQFF
NA | TRBJ1-1 | NA | TRBV6-5 | TGTGCCAGCAGTTATTTCGCGAACACTGAAGCTTTCTTT | CASSYFANTEAFF
NA | TRBJ1-6 | NA | TRBV4-2 | TGTGCCAGCAGGGATCAGGGTCGAAATTCACCCCTCCACTTT | CASRDQGRNSPLHF
NA | TRBJ1-5 | few | TRBV7-2 | TGTGCCAGCTCCCGAGATAGCAATCAGCCCCAGCATTTT | CASSRDSNQPQHF
TRBD1 | TRBJ2-2 | NA | TRBV2 | TGTGCCAGCAGAGACAGGGGAACGAACACCGGGGAGCTGTTTTTT | CASRDRGTNTGELFF
TRBD1 | TRBJ1-3 | NA | TRBV28 | TGTGCCAGCAGGCCAGTCGCCCCGGGACAGGGAGTCCTAAACACCATATATTTT | CASRPVAPGQGVLNTIYF
NA | TRBJ1-2 | NA | TRBV3-1/TRBV3-2 | TGTGCCAGCAGCCAAGGGATAGGGTACTATGGCTACACCTTC | CASSQGIGYYGYTF